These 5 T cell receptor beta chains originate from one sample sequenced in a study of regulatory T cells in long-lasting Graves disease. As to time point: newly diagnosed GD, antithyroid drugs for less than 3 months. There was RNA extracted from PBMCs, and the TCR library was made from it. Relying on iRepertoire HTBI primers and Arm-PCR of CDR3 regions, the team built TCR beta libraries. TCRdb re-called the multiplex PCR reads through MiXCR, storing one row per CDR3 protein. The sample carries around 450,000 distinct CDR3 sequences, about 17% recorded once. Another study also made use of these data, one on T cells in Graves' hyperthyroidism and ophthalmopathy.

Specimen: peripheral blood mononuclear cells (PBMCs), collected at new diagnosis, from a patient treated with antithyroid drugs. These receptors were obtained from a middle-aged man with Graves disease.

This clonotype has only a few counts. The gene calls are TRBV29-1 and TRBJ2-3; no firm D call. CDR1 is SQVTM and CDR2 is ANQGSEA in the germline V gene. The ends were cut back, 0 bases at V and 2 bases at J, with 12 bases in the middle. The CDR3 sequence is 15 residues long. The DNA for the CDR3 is TGCAGCGTTGAAGATCACGGGCCCCCCACAGATACGCAGTATTTT. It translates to CSVEDHGPPTDTQYF.

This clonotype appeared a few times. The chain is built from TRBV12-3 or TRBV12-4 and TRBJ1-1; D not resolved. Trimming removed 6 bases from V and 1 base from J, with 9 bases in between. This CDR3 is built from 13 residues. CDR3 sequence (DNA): TGTGCCAGCAGCACTTGGGAGAACACTGAAGCTTTCTTT. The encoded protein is CASSTWENTEAFF.

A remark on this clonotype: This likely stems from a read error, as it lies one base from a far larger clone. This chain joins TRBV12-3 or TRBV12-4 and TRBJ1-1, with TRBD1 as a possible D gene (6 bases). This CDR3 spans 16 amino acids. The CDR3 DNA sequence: TGTGCCAGCAGTTTATCCGGAGGGACATGGAACACTGGAGCTTTCTTT. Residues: CASSLSGGTWNTGAFF.

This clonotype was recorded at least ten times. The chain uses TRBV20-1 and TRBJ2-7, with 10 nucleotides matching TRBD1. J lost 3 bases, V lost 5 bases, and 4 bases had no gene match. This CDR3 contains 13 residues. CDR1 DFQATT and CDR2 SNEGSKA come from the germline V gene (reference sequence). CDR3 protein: CSAPGQGIYEQYF. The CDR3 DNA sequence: TGCAGTGCTCCGGGACAGGGGATCTACGAGCAGTACTTC.

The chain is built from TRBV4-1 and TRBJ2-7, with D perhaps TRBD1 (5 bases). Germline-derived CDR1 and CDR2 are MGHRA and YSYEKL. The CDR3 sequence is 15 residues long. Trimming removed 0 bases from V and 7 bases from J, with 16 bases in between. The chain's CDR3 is CASSQDQGRGGEQYF. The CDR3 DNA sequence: TGCGCCAGCAGCCAAGACCAGGGAAGGGGTGGGGAGCAGTACTTC.